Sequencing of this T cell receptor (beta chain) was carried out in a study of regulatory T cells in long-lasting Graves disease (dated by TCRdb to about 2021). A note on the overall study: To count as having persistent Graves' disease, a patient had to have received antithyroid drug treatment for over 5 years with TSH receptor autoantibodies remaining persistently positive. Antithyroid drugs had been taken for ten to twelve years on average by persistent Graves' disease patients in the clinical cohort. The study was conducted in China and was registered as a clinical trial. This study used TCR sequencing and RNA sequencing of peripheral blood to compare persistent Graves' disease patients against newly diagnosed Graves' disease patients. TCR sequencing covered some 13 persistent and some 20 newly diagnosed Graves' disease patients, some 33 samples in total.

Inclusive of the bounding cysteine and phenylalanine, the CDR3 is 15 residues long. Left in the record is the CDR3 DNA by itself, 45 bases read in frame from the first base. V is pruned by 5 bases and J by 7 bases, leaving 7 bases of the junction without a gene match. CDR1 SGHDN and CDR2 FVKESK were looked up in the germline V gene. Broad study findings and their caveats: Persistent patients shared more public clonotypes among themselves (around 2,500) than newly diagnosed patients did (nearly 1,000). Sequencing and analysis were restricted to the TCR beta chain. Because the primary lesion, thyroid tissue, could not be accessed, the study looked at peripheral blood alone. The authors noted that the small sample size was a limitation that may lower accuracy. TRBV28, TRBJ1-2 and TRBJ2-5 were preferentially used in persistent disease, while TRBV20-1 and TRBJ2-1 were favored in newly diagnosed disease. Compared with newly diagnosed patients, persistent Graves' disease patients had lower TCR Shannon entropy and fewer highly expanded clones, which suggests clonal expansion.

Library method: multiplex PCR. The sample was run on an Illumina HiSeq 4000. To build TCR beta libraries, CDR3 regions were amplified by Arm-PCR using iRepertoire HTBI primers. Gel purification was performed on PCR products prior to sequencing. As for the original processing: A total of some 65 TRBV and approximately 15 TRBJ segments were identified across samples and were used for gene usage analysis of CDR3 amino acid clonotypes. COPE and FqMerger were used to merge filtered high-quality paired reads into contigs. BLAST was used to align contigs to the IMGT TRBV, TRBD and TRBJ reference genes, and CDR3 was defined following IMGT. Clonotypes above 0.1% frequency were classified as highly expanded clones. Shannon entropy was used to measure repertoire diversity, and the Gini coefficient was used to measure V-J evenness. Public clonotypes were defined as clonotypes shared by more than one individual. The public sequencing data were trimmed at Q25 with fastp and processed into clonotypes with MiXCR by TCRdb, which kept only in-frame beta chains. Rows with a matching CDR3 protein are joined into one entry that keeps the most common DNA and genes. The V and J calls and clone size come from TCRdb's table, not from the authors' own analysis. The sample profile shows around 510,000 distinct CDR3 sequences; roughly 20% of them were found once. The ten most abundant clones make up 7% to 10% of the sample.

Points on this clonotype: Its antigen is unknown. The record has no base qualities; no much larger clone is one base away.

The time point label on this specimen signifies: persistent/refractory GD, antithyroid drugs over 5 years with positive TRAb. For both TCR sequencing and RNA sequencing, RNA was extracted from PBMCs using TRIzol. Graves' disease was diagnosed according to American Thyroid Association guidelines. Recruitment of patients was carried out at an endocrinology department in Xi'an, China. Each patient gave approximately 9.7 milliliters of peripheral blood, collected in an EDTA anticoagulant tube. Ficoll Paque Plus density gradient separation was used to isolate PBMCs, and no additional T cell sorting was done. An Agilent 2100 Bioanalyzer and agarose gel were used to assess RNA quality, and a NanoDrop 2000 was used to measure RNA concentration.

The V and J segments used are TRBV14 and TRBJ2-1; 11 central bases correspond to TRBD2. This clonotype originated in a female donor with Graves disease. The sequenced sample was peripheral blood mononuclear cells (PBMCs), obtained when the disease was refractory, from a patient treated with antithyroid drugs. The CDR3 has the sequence CASSALAGVDNEQFF. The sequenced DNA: TGTGCCAGCAGCGCACTAGCGGGAGTAGATAATGAGCAGTTCTTC.